One sample yielded the 30 T cell receptor beta chains listed below, sequenced in a study of T cells in Graves' hyperthyroidism and ophthalmopathy. Template material for amplifying TCR beta CDR3 regions consisted of RNA transcripts. Carried out on the TCR CDR3, a first-round RT-PCR used the HTBI primer set. MiXCR, applied by TCRdb to the multiplex PCR reads, yields one record per CDR3 protein. The sample lists 350,000 to 400,000 distinct CDR3 sequences, about 18% occurring once. What was sequenced was blood. These receptors originate from a woman aged 18-29 years with Graves' hyperthyroidism.

This clonotype has at least ten counts. V and J are TRBV6-1 and TRBJ1-5; D is uncertain. This CDR3 has 14 residues. V lost 10 bases, J lost 5 bases, and 18 bases lay in between. The germline gives CDR1 MNHNS, CDR2 SASEGT. Written as DNA, the CDR3 is TGTGCCACCAGGTCGGTCCCCTTGGATCAGCCCCAGCATTTT. It is translated as CATRSVPLDQPQHF.

The rearrangement uses TRBV5-1 and TRBJ2-5, with 15 bases fitting TRBD2. V shed 5 bases, J shed 2 bases, and the junction held 4 bases outside the gene matches. CDR1 SGHRS and CDR2 YFSETQ come from the germline V gene. The CDR3 runs 16 residues. CDR3 bases: TGCGCCAGCAGTTGGACTAGCGGGGGGGTGCAAGAGACCCAGTACTTC. It yields the protein CASSWTSGGVQETQYF.

The chain uses TRBV12-3 or TRBV12-4 and TRBJ1-2, with D maybe TRBD1 (6 bases). This CDR3 contains 13 residues. Trimming took 7 bases from V and 4 from J, leaving 13 bases between them. The CDR3 DNA follows: TGTGCCAGCAAGGAAACAGGGCCCTATGGCTACACCTTC. Encoded protein: CASKETGPYGYTF.

This clonotype was detected many times. The chain couples TRBV24-1 to TRBJ2-5, with TRBD1 matching 7 bases. Losses at the gene ends were 3 bases for V and 0 bases for J; bases not matched to a gene: 6. The germline CDR1 and CDR2 sequences are KGHDR and SFDVKD. This CDR3 has 16 residues. DNA for the CDR3: TGTGCCACCAGTGATCCCGCAGGGGGTAACCAAGAGACCCAGTACTTC. This encodes CATSDPAGGNQETQYF.

This clonotype was detected ten times or more. The V and J genes are TRBV11-1 and TRBJ2-5; D remains ambiguous. This CDR3 contains 17 residues. Trimming pared 5 bases from V and 5 bases from J, leaving 24 bases between. The V gene's germline CDR1 is SGHAT and CDR2 FQDESV (reference sequence). The CDR3 region has the DNA TGTGCCAGCAGCCCTCGTATCGGCACCACGTGGACGGAGACCCAGTACTTC. Amino acids: CASSPRIGTTWTETQYF.

V and J are TRBV5-1 and TRBJ2-2, with D perhaps matching TRBD2 (7 bases). Germline values: CDR1 SGHRS, CDR2 YFSETQ. V shed 2 bases and J shed 3 bases, with 14 bases lying between them. The CDR3 is 16 residues long. The CDR3 protein is CASSFRGAPDTGELFF. The CDR3 DNA reads as TGCGCCAGCAGCTTTCGGGGGGCGCCGGACACCGGGGAGCTGTTTTTT.

J is TRBJ1-1 and V is TRBV28; D remains ambiguous. The CDR3 loop spans 14 amino acids. CDR1 is MDHEN and CDR2 is SYDVKM in the germline V gene. The V end was cut by 5 bases, the J end by 1 base, with 11 bases between. The CDR3 is CASSTQTQNTEAFF. In nucleotides, the CDR3 is TGTGCCAGCAGTACCCAGACACAGAACACTGAAGCTTTCTTT.

This clonotype was recorded at least ten times. This rearrangement joins TRBV29-1 to TRBJ2-5; TRBD1 matches at 10 bases. CDR1 and CDR2 (germline): SQVTM, ANQGSEA. V lost 8 bases and J lost 5; bases outside the gene matches: 11. CDR3 size: 14 residues. CDR3 in amino acids: CSHGGTGVMETQYF. CDR3 nucleotide sequence: TGCAGCCACGGAGGGACAGGGGTTATGGAGACCCAGTACTTC.

This clonotype was observed at least ten times. This chain connects TRBV4-2 to TRBJ2-5; 13 positions match TRBD2. V lost 4 bases and J lost 4; bases outside the gene matches: 6. CDR1 and CDR2 (germline): LGHNA, YNFKEQ. This CDR3 has 16 residues. The CDR3 reads CASSRTSGGALETQYF. For the CDR3, the DNA is TGTGCCAGCAGCCGTACTAGCGGGGGGGCCCTAGAGACCCAGTACTTC.

This clonotype came up once. This rearrangement joins TRBV6-5 to TRBJ1-1; 10 bases line up with TRBD1. Germline CDR1 is MNHEY and CDR2 is SVGAGI. Unmatched junction bases numbered 9, after V lost 4 bases and J lost 1 base. The length of the CDR3 is 17 residues. CDR3 region: CASSFRTGGRRNTEAFF. The CDR3 DNA reads as TGTGCCAGCAGTTTTCGGACAGGGGGTAGGAGGAACACTGAAGCTTTCTTT.

This sequence joins TRBV7-2 and TRBJ2-7, with D possibly being TRBD2 (6 bases). V dropped 2 bases and J dropped 4 bases, with 15 bases sitting between them. The CDR3 has 15 amino acids. Germline V gene sequence: CDR1 SGHTA, CDR2 FQGNSA. CDR3 in DNA: TGTGCCAGCAGCTTAAATTCGGGGGTGCAGTACGAGCAGTACTTC. This translates into CASSLNSGVQYEQYF. Drawing the rest from reference TRBV7-2 and TRBJ2-7, the complete variable domain is GAGVSQSPSNKVTEKGKDVELRCDPISGHTALYWYRQSLGQGLEFLIYFQGNSAPDKSGLPSDRFSAERTGGSVSTLTIQRTQQEDSAVYLCASSLNSGVQYEQYFGPGTRLTVT.

This clonotype was recorded at least ten times. The genes are TRBV11-1 and TRBJ2-7, with a tentative D call TRBD1 (5 bases). The CDR3 is 17 residues long. Trimming stripped 0 bases from V and 0 bases from J, with 15 bases between. CDR1 and CDR2 (germline): SGHAT, FQDESV (reference sequence). Here the CDR3 reads CASSLANSGATSYEQYF. CDR3 sequence (DNA): TGTGCCAGCAGCTTAGCGAATTCTGGGGCGACCTCCTACGAGCAGTACTTC.

This clonotype occurred a few times. This chain links TRBV6-1 with TRBJ1-2, with a tentative D call TRBD1 (6 bases). Germline CDR1 MNHNS, CDR2 SASEGT. With 5 bases removed from V and 8 bases from J, the gap between germline ends came to 15 bases. This CDR3 region has 13 residues. This CDR3 reads CASSPTGLLGYTF. The DNA of the CDR3 is TGTGCCAGCAGTCCGACAGGCCTTTTGGGCTACACCTTC.

This clonotype was observed many times. The chain has TRBV20-1 and TRBJ2-3; D is perhaps TRBD2 (5 bases). The CDR3 contains 14 residues. The V end lost 2 bases, the J end lost 0 bases, and 9 bases lay between the germline ends. The germline V gene has CDR1 DFQATT and CDR2 SNEGSKA (reference sequence). Written as DNA, the CDR3 is TGCAGTGCTAGATCCGGGATTAGCACAGATACGCAGTATTTT. Protein sequence: CSARSGISTDTQYF.

CDR3 nucleotides: TGTGCCAGCAGTTCCTCCGGGGTTGGTTGGGATGGCTACACCTTC. Protein sequence: CASSSSGVGWDGYTF. The chain joins TRBV12-3 or TRBV12-4 to TRBJ1-2; no reliable D call. Trimming took off 4 bases at V and 6 bases at J, with 18 bases between the two ends. The CDR3 sequence is 15 residues long.

This clonotype was detected a few times. This chain joins TRBV12-3 or TRBV12-4 and TRBJ2-2; possible D gene TRBD2, 5 bases. Trimming took off 8 bases at V and 15 bases at J, with 7 bases between the two ends. The CDR3 extends over 8 amino acids. CDR3 nucleotides: TGTGCCAGCCCCGGGGTGTTTTTT. Translated: CASPGVFF.

This clonotype was seen at least ten times. The chain couples TRBV6-5 to TRBJ1-5; D is unresolved. The CDR3 consists of 16 residues. V was trimmed by 9 bases and J by 4 bases, leaving 22 bases between them. Germline CDR1 reads MNHEY; CDR2 reads SVGAGI. CDR3 region: CASLSRIPSWNQPQHF. The CDR3 nucleotides are TGTGCCAGTCTGTCCCGCATCCCCTCATGGAATCAGCCCCAGCATTTT.

This clonotype was recorded many times. The genes are TRBV6-5 and TRBJ1-2; no definite D call. Germline CDR1 and CDR2: MNHEY and SVGAGI. V lost 0 bases, J lost 8 bases, and 10 bases lay in between. This CDR3 has 13 residues. CDR3 loop: CASSYSRSGGYTF. CDR3 bases: TGTGCCAGCAGTTACTCGCGCAGCGGAGGCTACACCTTC.

This clonotype has at least ten counts. The chain recombines TRBV12-3 or TRBV12-4 with TRBJ1-2; D perhaps matches TRBD1 (6 bases). Trimming removed 5 bases from V and 7 bases from J, with 20 bases in between. The CDR3 extends over 15 amino acids. CDR3 nucleotides: TGTGCCAGCAGTCCCGGGACACCGAAGGTTACTGGCTACACCTTC. Protein product: CASSPGTPKVTGYTF.

This clonotype occurred many times. The V and J genes are TRBV2 and TRBJ2-5, with TRBD2 matching over 9 bases. The V gene end was trimmed by 8 bases and the J gene end by 2 bases; junction bases not matched to a gene: 6. Germline lookup yields CDR1 SNHLY and CDR2 FYNNEI. The CDR3 sequence is 14 residues long. The CDR3 DNA is TGTGCCAGCGCAAGGCGGGGGGGACAAGAGACCCAGTACTTC. It is translated as CASARRGGQETQYF.

The chain carries TRBV4-1 and TRBJ1-1, with a possible D match to TRBD1 (5 bases). The CDR3 is 16 amino acids. V lost 4 bases, J lost 2 bases, and 17 bases lay in between. Germline V lookup: CDR1 MGHRA, CDR2 YSYEKL. The CDR3 sequence: CASSPGPGRKNTEAFF. As DNA, the CDR3 is TGCGCCAGCAGCCCGGGACCGGGACGAAAAAACACTGAAGCTTTCTTT.

There are many counts of this clonotype. The chain is built from TRBV10-1 and TRBJ2-2; no definite D call. V was shortened by 0 bases and J by 6 bases, with 11 bases between the two germline ends. Germline loops: CDR1 WNHNN, CDR2 SYGVQD (reference sequence). This CDR3 has 15 amino acids. CDR3 coding DNA: TGCGCCAGCAGTGAGTCGACGTATAGGGCCGGGGAGCTGTTTTTT. Its translation: CASSESTYRAGELFF.

This clonotype was picked up many times. J is TRBJ1-2 and V is TRBV30; weak D call: TRBD1 (5 bases). Trimming stripped 0 bases from V and 7 bases from J, with 21 bases between. CDR1 and CDR2 (germline): GTSNPN, SVGIG (reference sequence). The CDR3 is made up of 16 amino acids. The CDR3 DNA reads TGTGCCTGGAGTGTAAAGGCGGGACCCAGATGGGCTGGCTACACCTTC. Amino acids: CAWSVKAGPRWAGYTF.

In this sample, this clonotype turned up many times. V is TRBV9 and J is TRBJ1-1, with a tentative D call TRBD1 (6 bases). The length of the CDR3 is 15 residues. The germline V and J ends were trimmed by 4 bases and 1 base, with 14 bases remaining between them. Germline V CDR1 and CDR2: SGDLS, YYNGEE. CDR3 coding DNA: TGTGCCAGCAGCAATATGGGGGCGGCGAACACTGAAGCTTTCTTT. It is translated as CASSNMGAANTEAFF.

The table lists this clonotype with many counts. The rearrangement joins TRBV2 to TRBJ2-5; D not certain. This CDR3 contains 12 residues. V was clipped by 3 bases and J by 4 bases, with 6 bases between them. CDR1 and CDR2 from the germline V gene are SNHLY and FYNNEI. CDR3 nucleotides: TGTGCCAGCAGTGACATGAGAGAGACCCAGTACTTC. Residues: CASSDMRETQYF.

The chain couples TRBV18 to TRBJ2-3; maybe TRBD2 (6 bases). This CDR3 has 16 amino acids. Germline CDR1 and CDR2: KGHSH and LQKENI. Trimming removed 3 bases from V and 2 bases from J, with 15 bases in between. The CDR3 nucleotides are TGTGCCAGCTCACCTCCTCTGGGAGGTTCCACAGATACGCAGTATTTT. It translates to CASSPPLGGSTDTQYF.

This clonotype was observed at least ten times. The chain combines TRBV29-1 with TRBJ1-1; possible D gene TRBD1, 5 bases. In germline, CDR1 is SQVTM, CDR2 ANQGSEA. The CDR3 sequence is 13 residues long. V lost 4 bases and J lost 4, with 13 bases in between. DNA for the CDR3: TGCAGCGTTGGGGCAGGGACCTTCACTGAAGCTTTCTTT. Translation gives CSVGAGTFTEAFF.

This clonotype appeared many times. The chain links TRBV28 to TRBJ1-5; 7 bases map to TRBD1. Germline lookup yields CDR1 MDHEN and CDR2 SYDVKM. The V and J ends lost 0 bases and 1 base, in that order; junction bases with no gene match: 6. This CDR3 spans 17 amino acids. DNA of the CDR3: TGTGCCAGCAGTTTATGGAGGGGGCTAAGGAGCAATCAGCCCCAGCATTTT. This sequence encodes CASSLWRGLRSNQPQHF.

This chain links TRBV28 with TRBJ2-2, with D hard to call. The V and J ends lost 3 bases and 0 bases respectively, with 17 bases between them. The CDR3 contains 18 residues. Germline V CDR1 and CDR2: MDHEN, SYDVKM. The CDR3 DNA is TGTGCCAGCAGTTTTCCAGTGTCGACCATGGCGAACACCGGGGAGCTGTTTTTT. Translated: CASSFPVSTMANTGELFF.

This clonotype was counted ten times or more. The chain links TRBV4-1 to TRBJ1-2; D may be TRBD1 (5 bases). Germline V gene sequence: CDR1 MGHRA, CDR2 YSYEKL. V was pared by 0 bases and J by 2 bases, with 10 bases between. The CDR3 has 15 amino acids. The CDR3 nucleotides are TGCGCCAGCAGCCAAGATTCCAGGGCGAACTATGGCTACACCTTC. The encoded protein is CASSQDSRANYGYTF.